This T cell receptor (beta chain) was identified during a study of cytomegalovirus exposure and HLA in healthy donors. Study observations and caveats: The authors later linked a missense DCLRE1C variant to TCR beta V- and J-gene trimming. The HLA-A and HLA-B alleles of most subjects were reportedly predicted accurately from TCR beta sequences. In an earlier analysis, most TCR beta V segments were productive about 87% or about 30% of the time.

With respect to this clone: Its target is not known.

It was with 60 Vbeta and 13 Jbeta primers that the PCR ran. The repertoire was sequenced with immunoSEQ multiplex PCR; TCRdb's copy has only in-frame clones and lacks some. The sample consists of around 200,000 clones, nearly 80% of them appearing once. The sample taken for sequencing was PBMCs. This clonotype originated in a male donor in good health and CMV-seronegative.

The CDR3 DNA is TGCGCCAGCAGCCAACGGACAGTGAACACTGAAGCTTTCTTT. Translating it yields CASSQRTVNTEAFF. V usage is TRBV4-3 and J usage is TRBJ1-1; D is perhaps TRBD1 (6 bases). Trimming stripped 2 bases from V and 0 bases from J, with 7 bases between. The CDR3 runs to 14 residues. CDR1 and CDR2 from the germline V gene are LGHNA and YSLEER.